This paragraph reports one T cell receptor beta chain. The sample comes from a study of T-cell memory formation after mild COVID-19. V gave up 6 bases and J gave up 2 bases; unmatched junction bases: 7. This CDR3 spans 15 amino acids. Germline assignment: CDR1 SQVTM and CDR2 ANQGSEA. TCRdb recomputed calls from the 5' RACE reads with MiXCR, one row per CDR3 protein. Of about 400,000 distinct CDR3 sequences listed, more than 20% were seen once; the top ten hold around 13%. The sequencing sample was made of PBMCs or a T cell subset sorted from them (not recorded which). The chain is built from TRBV29-1 and TRBJ2-1; 10 bases match TRBD2. This TCR derives from an adult woman who had mild COVID-19 (a few samples of this study predate the infection). Cell type and time point are not known. The CDR3, as DNA: TGCAGCGTCCGATCTGGACTAGCGGCCTACAATGAGCAGTTCTTC. It translates to CSVRSGLAAYNEQFF.